This T cell receptor beta chain stems from a study of CD8+ T cells in alopecia areata. Study-wide context: Twice a day, 5 to 10 mg of oral tofacitinib was administered to treated patients. A 6-month period off drug followed tofacitinib, which lasted 6 to 18 months.

Specified treatment: oral pan-JAK inhibitor, 5-10 mg twice daily. Study conclusions and caveats: Just one nonresponder means the tie between baseline CD8+ expansion and response stays uncertain. Under tofacitinib, numerous expanded lesional clonotypes remained detectable in scalp and blood.

As for this clone: What it binds is not known.

CDR1 GTSNPN and CDR2 SVGIG come from the germline V gene (reference sequence). Trimming took off 0 bases at V and 5 bases at J, with 10 bases between the two ends. The CDR3 contains 13 residues. RNA extraction and reverse transcription yielded cDNA as sequencing template. Sequenced by immunoSEQ multiplex PCR; TCRdb stores in-frame clones only, minus some. The data contain approximately 280,000 clones, 58% of them singletons. This clonotype was sampled from a human donor with alopecia areata. J is TRBJ1-1 and V is TRBV30; D is unclear. This specimen was CD4+ T cells sorted from blood, taken at week 24, from a patient treated with tofacitinib. The CDR3 sequence is CAWSVSSETEAFF. The CDR3 bases are TGTGCCTGGAGTGTAAGCAGCGAGACTGAAGCTTTCTTT.